This T cell receptor (beta chain) was identified during a study of T-cell memory formation after mild COVID-19. Constant-segment primers were used for 5'RACE, and the resulting TCR alpha and TCR beta cDNA libraries carried sample barcodes and UMIs. TCRdb reprocessed the 5' RACE reads via MiXCR and lists one record per CDR3 protein. This table holds about 130,000 distinct CDR3 sequences, approximately 26% found once. Germline V gives CDR1 MNHEY, CDR2 SVGAGI. CDR3 length: 12 amino acids. V was trimmed by 2 bases and J by 3 bases, leaving 5 bases between them. This clonotype was obtained from an adult woman who had mild COVID-19 (a few samples of this study predate the infection). Cell type and time point are not known. The sequencing input was PBMCs or a T cell subset sorted from them (not recorded which). The genes are TRBV6-5 and TRBJ2-7; a weak D match, TRBD1 (5 bases). The CDR3 nucleotides are TGTGCCAGCAGTTACGACAGCTACGAGCAGTACTTC. It codes for CASSYDSYEQYF.